The 6 T cell receptor beta chains reported below all come from one sample, sequenced in a study of shared clonotypes between healthy human individuals. Assay: immunoSEQ multiplex PCR; the TCRdb copy retains only in-frame clones and omits some. The data show approximately 1.5 million clones, about 98.5% seen once. Specimen: naive CD4+ T cells sorted from blood. The subset is: CD45RA+ positively selected. The receptor source for this set is a man aged 25-40 years in good health.

The chain links TRBV7-9 to TRBJ2-3, with D possibly matching TRBD1 (5 bases). The CDR3 runs 15 residues. From germline, CDR1 is SEHNR and CDR2 FQNEAQ (reference sequence). The V gene lost 4 bases and the J gene lost 1 base, with 12 bases spanning the gap. The CDR3 region is CASSWHLRGTDTQYF. The CDR3 nucleotides are TGTGCCAGCAGCTGGCACCTCAGGGGCACAGATACGCAGTATTTT.

This sequence joins TRBV5-1 and TRBJ1-2; D is undetermined. V dropped 0 bases and J dropped 4 bases, with 16 bases sitting between them. The CDR3 sequence is 16 residues long. Per the germline V gene, CDR1 is SGHRS and CDR2 is YFSETQ. CDR3 nucleotides: TGCGCCAGCAGCTTGGGAGGAGCGGGCAGGACCTATGGCTACACCTTC. Amino acid sequence: CASSLGGAGRTYGYTF.

This clone appeared once. This chain connects TRBV2 to TRBJ2-7, with D possibly TRBD1 on 5 matching bases. The V gene lost 0 bases and the J gene lost 2 bases, with 8 bases spanning the gap. This CDR3 has 14 amino acids. Germline V lookup: CDR1 SNHLY, CDR2 FYNNEI. CDR3 DNA sequence: TGTGCCAGCAGTGAAGCGACAGCTACCTACGAGCAGTACTTC. Translation: CASSEATATYEQYF.

The V call is TRBV7-9, the J call TRBJ2-3, with a possible D match to TRBD1 (6 bases). The germline gives CDR1 SEHNR, CDR2 FQNEAQ (reference sequence). CDR3 size: 18 residues. Trimming removed 1 base at V and 0 bases at J, with 17 bases between. Written as DNA, the CDR3 is TGTGCCAGCAGCTTAGGTGGCAGGGGCCGCATTAGCACAGATACGCAGTATTTT. Translated: CASSLGGRGRISTDTQYF.

The J gene is TRBJ2-7, the V gene TRBV10-3, with a possible D match to TRBD2 (6 bases). CDR1 is ENHRY, CDR2 SYGVKD, per germline. V was shortened by 3 bases and J by 3 bases, with 9 bases between the two germline ends. This CDR3 comprises 13 residues. The CDR3 DNA is TGTGCCATCAGTGATAGCGGCTACTACGAGCAGTACTTC. It codes for CAISDSGYYEQYF.

This sequence joins TRBV10-3 and TRBJ2-6; no definite D call. Trimming shortened V by 1 base and J by 0 bases, and 10 bases separated the two germline ends. Per germline, CDR1 ENHRY and CDR2 SYGVKD. CDR3 length: 17 amino acids. The CDR3 loop reads CAISEWGRLSGANVLTF. The CDR3 DNA follows: TGTGCCATCAGTGAGTGGGGAAGGCTCTCTGGGGCCAACGTCCTGACTTTC.